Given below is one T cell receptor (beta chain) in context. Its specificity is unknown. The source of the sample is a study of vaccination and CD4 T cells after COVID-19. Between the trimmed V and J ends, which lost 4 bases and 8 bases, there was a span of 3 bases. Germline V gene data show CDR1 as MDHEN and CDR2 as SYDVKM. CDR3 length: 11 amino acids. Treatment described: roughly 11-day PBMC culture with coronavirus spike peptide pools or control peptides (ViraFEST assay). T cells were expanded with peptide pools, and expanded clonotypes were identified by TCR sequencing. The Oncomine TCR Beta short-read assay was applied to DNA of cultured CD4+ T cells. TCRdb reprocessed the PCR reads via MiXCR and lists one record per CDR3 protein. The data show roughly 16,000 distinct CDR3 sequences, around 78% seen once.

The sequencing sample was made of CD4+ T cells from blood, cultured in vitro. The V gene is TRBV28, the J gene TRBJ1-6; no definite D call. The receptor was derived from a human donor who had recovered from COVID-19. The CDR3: CASSWDSPLHF. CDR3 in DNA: TGTGCCAGCAGTTGGGATTCACCCCTCCACTTT.